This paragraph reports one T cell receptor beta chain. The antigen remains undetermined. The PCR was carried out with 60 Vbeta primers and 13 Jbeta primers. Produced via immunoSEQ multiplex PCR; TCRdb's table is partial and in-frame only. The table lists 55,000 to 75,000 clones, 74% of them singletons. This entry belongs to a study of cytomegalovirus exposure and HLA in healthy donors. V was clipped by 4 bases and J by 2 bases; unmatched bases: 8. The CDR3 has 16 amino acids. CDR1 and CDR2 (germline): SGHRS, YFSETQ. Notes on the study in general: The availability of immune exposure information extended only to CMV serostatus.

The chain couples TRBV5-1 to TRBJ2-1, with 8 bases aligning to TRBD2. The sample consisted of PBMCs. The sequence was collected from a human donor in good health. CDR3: CASSLFLAGPYNEQFF. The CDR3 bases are TGCGCCAGCAGCCTCTTTCTAGCGGGCCCCTACAATGAGCAGTTCTTC.